These 12 T cell receptor beta chains were sequenced from one sample in a study of blood T cell repertoires in COVID-19. The data were produced by immunoSEQ multiplex PCR, yet TCRdb's version contains in-frame clones alone and is incomplete. Of under 100,000 clones in the sample, roughly 87% were seen once. Sequencing was done on a sample of peripheral blood. The origin of the receptors is a man aged 50-60 years with acute or convalescent COVID-19.

This clone has only one observation. The chain combines TRBV6-5 with TRBJ2-3, with 10 bases that match TRBD2. The J segment lost 2 bases and the V segment lost 2 bases, leaving 4 bases of the junction unmatched. The germline gives CDR1 MNHEY, CDR2 SVGAGI. The CDR3 loop spans 16 amino acids. The CDR3 is CASSYLGLATTDTQYF. For the CDR3, the DNA is TGTGCCAGCAGTTACCTGGGACTAGCGACCACAGATACGCAGTATTTT.

The rearrangement links TRBV2 to TRBJ1-2; the match to TRBD1 covers 9 bases. Germline V gene data show CDR1 as SNHLY and CDR2 as FYNNEI. The CDR3 sequence is 14 residues long. J lost 3 bases, V lost 4 bases, and 3 bases had no gene match. CDR3 bases: TGTGCCAGCAGTGTTGGGACAGGGTACTATGGCTACACCTTC. It specifies CASSVGTGYYGYTF. Filled out from reference TRBV2 and TRBJ1-2, the complete variable domain reads EPEVTQTPSHQVTQMGQEVILRCVPISNHLYFYWYRQILGQKVEFLVSFYNNEISEKSEIFDDQFSVERPDGSNFTLKIRSTKLEDSAMYFCASSVGTGYYGYTFGSGTRLTVV.

The rearrangement uses TRBV5-1 and TRBJ2-7; no clear D gene. This CDR3 is built from 14 residues. CDR1 is SGHRS, CDR2 YFSETQ, per germline. The ends were cut back, 0 bases at V and 1 base at J, with 8 bases in the middle. The CDR3 here is CASSLEPVSYEQYF. CDR3 DNA sequence: TGCGCCAGCAGCTTGGAGCCGGTATCCTACGAGCAGTACTTC.

The gene calls are TRBV11-2 and TRBJ2-1; D might be TRBD1 (6 bases). The V end was cut by 5 bases, the J end by 9 bases, with 11 bases between. Per the germline V gene, CDR1 is SGHAT and CDR2 is FQNNGV. This CDR3 region has 12 residues. The CDR3 DNA reads as TGTGCCAGCAGCGAACAGGGTACTGAGCAGTTCTTC. As protein: CASSEQGTEQFF.

The chain has TRBV6-4 and TRBJ2-1; the D is unclear. CDR1 is MRHNA, CDR2 SNTAGT, per germline. V was trimmed by 6 bases and J by 8 bases, leaving 11 bases between them. The CDR3 contains 12 residues. In nucleotides, the CDR3 is TGTGCCAGCAGCGTCGGTAGCCATGAGCAGTTCTTC. Protein product: CASSVGSHEQFF.

In this sample, this clone turned up once. The chain recombines TRBV9 with TRBJ2-6; D is unresolved. Germline values: CDR1 SGDLS, CDR2 YYNGEE. Trimming left V 1 base short and J 3 bases short, with 8 bases between. The CDR3 covers 15 residues. CDR3 loop: CASSVRPGGANVLTF. The CDR3 nucleotides read TGTGCCAGCAGCGTAAGACCGGGTGGGGCCAACGTCCTGACTTTC.

The CDR3 region is CASSIGTNQPQHF. As DNA, the CDR3 is TGTGCCAGTAGTATAGGGACTAATCAGCCCCAGCATTTT. J is TRBJ1-5 and V is TRBV19; D is unresolved. The ends were cut back, 1 base at V and 4 bases at J, with 5 bases in the middle. Germline loops: CDR1 LNHDA, CDR2 SQIVND (reference sequence). This CDR3 is 13 amino acids long.

This rearrangement joins TRBV2 to TRBJ1-4; 7 bases map to TRBD1. The trim removed 5 bases at V and 4 bases at J, leaving 4 bases unmatched. Germline loops: CDR1 SNHLY, CDR2 FYNNEI. The CDR3 length is 14 residues. This chain's CDR3 is CASSQRQGNEKLFF. The CDR3 DNA is TGTGCCAGCAGTCAACGACAGGGTAATGAAAAACTGTTTTTT.

This clone was counted a few times. The CDR3 bases are TGTGCCAGCAGGGGACAGGGTTGGTGGAGCAATCAGCCCCAGCATTTT. It translates to CASRGQGWWSNQPQHF. The chain uses TRBV28 and TRBJ1-5, with TRBD1 identical over 9 bases. The germline V gene encodes CDR1 MDHEN and CDR2 SYDVKM. The CDR3 has 16 residues. J lost 1 base, V lost 6 bases, and 7 bases had no gene match.

In DNA, the CDR3 is TGCGCCAGCAGCTTGTATTATGGCAGAGGGAACACTGAAGCTTTCTTT. Encoded protein: CASSLYYGRGNTEAFF. The chain couples TRBV5-1 to TRBJ1-1; D is uncertain. The CDR3 is 16 residues long. Trimming took off 1 base at V and 1 base at J, with 14 bases between the two ends. Germline V lookup: CDR1 SGHRS, CDR2 YFSETQ.

This chain uses TRBV19 with TRBJ1-5; D gene unclear. The V and J ends lost 3 bases and 0 bases respectively, with 6 bases between them. Germline values: CDR1 LNHDA, CDR2 SQIVND (reference sequence). This CDR3 comprises 14 residues. CDR3: CASSISGSNQPQHF. CDR3 nucleotides: TGTGCCAGTAGTATCTCGGGTAGCAATCAGCCCCAGCATTTT.

The V and J genes are TRBV5-4 and TRBJ1-2; TRBD1 is a possible D gene (5 bases). CDR1 and CDR2 (germline): SGHNT, YYREEE (reference sequence). The V end lost 1 base, the J end lost 4 bases, and 14 bases lay between the germline ends. This CDR3 has 15 amino acids. The CDR3 sequence is CASSLRLGRGYGYTF. For the CDR3, the DNA is TGTGCCAGCAGCTTGCGCTTAGGGAGGGGCTATGGCTACACCTTC. The full variable domain, in which reference TRBV5-4 and TRBJ1-2 provide the parts outside the CDR3, is ETGVTQSPTHLIKTRGQQVTLRCSSQSGHNTVSWYQQALGQGPQFIFQYYREEENGRGNFPPRFSGLQFPNYSSELNVNALELDDSALYLCASSLRLGRGYGYTFGSGTRLTVV.